These 30 T cell receptor beta chains share one sample of origin, sequenced in a study of shared clonotypes between healthy human individuals. Profiled with immunoSEQ multiplex PCR; TCRdb holds only in-frame clones, not every one. The sample holds roughly 1,000,000 clones, 75% to 80% seen once. Sequenced input: memory CD4+ T cells from PBMCs. Specified subset: CD45RA-negative fraction. The receptors come from a man younger than 30 in good health. Some clones in this sample may be carry-over from other donors' samples.

This clone has only one observation. The J gene is TRBJ2-7, the V gene TRBV5-1; D possibly matches TRBD1 or TRBD2 (5 bases each). CDR1 SGHRS and CDR2 YFSETQ come from the germline V gene. V was shortened by 4 bases and J by 3 bases, with 11 bases between the two germline ends. CDR3 length: 13 residues. CDR3: CASSRDGLYEQYF. DNA for the CDR3: TGCGCCAGCAGCCGGGACGGGCTCTACGAGCAGTACTTC.

J is TRBJ1-2 and V is TRBV28, with D uncertain. The CDR3 is 16 amino acids. Germline V CDR1 and CDR2: MDHEN, SYDVKM. V was shortened by 3 bases and J by 0 bases, with 14 bases between the two germline ends. CDR3: CASSFAAAKSNYGYTF. DNA of the CDR3: TGTGCCAGCAGTTTCGCGGCAGCAAAATCTAACTATGGCTACACCTTC.

The rearrangement links TRBV5-1 to TRBJ2-3; TRBD1 matches at 8 bases. The CDR3 spans 16 residues. The ends lost 4 bases at V and 6 bases at J; junction bases unmatched: 13. CDR1 and CDR2 from the germline V gene are SGHRS and YFSETQ. CDR3 sequence reads: CASSTTGGGAVDTQYF. The CDR3 region has the DNA TGCGCCAGCAGCACTACAGGGGGAGGAGCGGTTGATACGCAGTATTTT.

The chain combines TRBV5-1 with TRBJ2-1; 8 nucleotides match TRBD1. CDR3 length equals 15 residues. Germline V gene data show CDR1 as SGHRS and CDR2 as YFSETQ. With V trimmed by 8 bases and J by 5 bases, 12 bases remained unmatched. CDR3 region: CASGTGRGVDNEQFF. Written as DNA, the CDR3 is TGCGCCAGTGGGACAGGTCGGGGAGTCGACAATGAGCAGTTCTTC.

The chain is built from TRBV9 and TRBJ2-7; 8 nucleotides match TRBD2. Germline trimming cut 3 bases from V and 7 bases from J; bases unmatched to any gene: 12. The CDR3 sequence is 15 residues long. In germline, CDR1 is SGDLS, CDR2 YYNGEE. The CDR3 nucleotides read TGTGCCAGCAGCGATACCAGCGGGAGAGGTCGTGAGCAGTACTTC. Translation: CASSDTSGRGREQYF. Looking up the rest from reference TRBV9 and TRBJ2-7 gives the full variable domain: DSGVTQTPKHLITATGQRVTLRCSPRSGDLSVYWYQQSLDQGLQFLIQYYNGEERAKGNILERFSAQQFPDLHSELNLSSLELGDSALYFCASSDTSGRGREQYFGPGTRLTVT.

The genes are TRBV15 and TRBJ1-6; no reliable D call. The CDR3 extends over 13 amino acids. CDR1 is LNHNV and CDR2 is YYDKDF in the germline V gene (reference sequence). V lost 0 bases and J 7 bases, leaving 4 bases between the germline ends. The CDR3, as DNA: TGTGCCACCAGCAGAGATGGCAATTCACCCCTCCACTTT. Translated: CATSRDGNSPLHF.

The chain employs TRBV14 and TRBJ2-2; D not certain. Germline V gene sequence: CDR1 SGHDN, CDR2 FVKESK. Trimming shortened V by 0 bases and J by 2 bases, and 7 bases separated the two germline ends. This CDR3 spans 15 amino acids. The CDR3 DNA is TGTGCCAGCAGCCAAGATAGGAGAAACACCGGGGAGCTGTTTTTT. The encoded protein is CASSQDRRNTGELFF.

Regarding this clone: Other DNA sequences in this specimen translate into the identical CDR3. V gene TRBV11-2 combines with J gene TRBJ1-2; D is possibly TRBD1 (6 bases). V was cut by 5 bases and J by 4 bases, with 11 bases left in between. Germline V gene lookup returns CDR1 SGHAT and CDR2 FQNNGV. The CDR3 has 13 amino acids. Here the CDR3 reads CASSPGTSYGYTF. The CDR3 DNA reads as TGTGCCAGCAGCCCCGGGACAAGCTATGGCTACACCTTC.

This clone showed up just a few times. V usage is TRBV2 and J usage is TRBJ2-7; D might be TRBD1 (5 bases). The CDR3 runs to 12 residues. Germline values: CDR1 SNHLY, CDR2 FYNNEI. Trimming stripped 6 bases from V and 4 bases from J, with 10 bases between. In DNA form, the CDR3 reads TGTGCCAGCAGCCCGAAGGGGTACGAGCAGTACTTC. Encoded protein: CASSPKGYEQYF. Using reference TRBV2 and TRBJ2-7 for the parts outside the CDR3, the full variable domain is EPEVTQTPSHQVTQMGQEVILRCVPISNHLYFYWYRQILGQKVEFLVSFYNNEISEKSEIFDDQFSVERPDGSNFTLKIRSTKLEDSAMYFCASSPKGYEQYFGPGTRLTVT.

This clone was counted between two and nine times. The genes are TRBV23-1 and TRBJ2-7, with D uncertain. TRBV23-1 falls under the ORF class, with uncertain function. The CDR3 length is 14 residues. V lost 0 bases to trimming and J lost 0 bases, with 6 bases between them. This chain's CDR3 is CASSQSRFSYEQYF. The CDR3 region has the DNA TGCGCCAGCAGTCAATCACGGTTCTCCTACGAGCAGTACTTC.

The genes are TRBV5-3 and TRBJ1-1; no definite D call. TRBV5-3 is reported as an ORF; its role is uncertain. The V and J ends lost 0 bases and 9 bases respectively, with 0 bases between them. The CDR3 length is 9 residues. The chain's CDR3 is CARSLEAFF. The CDR3 nucleotides are TGTGCCAGAAGCTTGGAAGCTTTCTTT.

This clone was recorded a few times. The rearrangement joins TRBV10-3 to TRBJ2-5; the match to TRBD2 covers 10 bases. The J call may be in error: the DNA end matches TRBJ2-7 better. The CDR3 totals 14 residues. CDR1 and CDR2 from the germline V gene are ENHRY and SYGVKD. The CDR3 loop reads CAIRRTSGPYEQYF. The CDR3 DNA sequence: TGTGCCATCAGGAGGACTAGCGGCCCCTACGAGCAGTACTTC.

This chain uses TRBV5-4 with TRBJ2-7; 10 bases map to TRBD2. This CDR3 region has 15 residues. Germline V gene lookup returns CDR1 SGHNT and CDR2 YYREEE (reference sequence). The V gene end was trimmed by 0 bases and the J gene end by 2 bases; junction bases not matched to a gene: 2. This CDR3 reads CASSLGTSGTYEQYF. CDR3 bases: TGTGCCAGCAGCTTGGGGACTAGCGGTACCTACGAGCAGTACTTC. The complete variable domain, with remaining parts taken from reference TRBV5-4 and TRBJ2-7, reads ETGVTQSPTHLIKTRGQQVTLRCSSQSGHNTVSWYQQALGQGPQFIFQYYREEENGRGNFPPRFSGLQFPNYSSELNVNALELDDSALYLCASSLGTSGTYEQYFGPGTRLTVT.

The rearrangement uses TRBV14 and TRBJ2-3, with D perhaps TRBD1 or TRBD2 (5 bases each). Germline loops: CDR1 SGHDN, CDR2 FVKESK. Trimming pared 0 bases from V and 12 bases from J, leaving 13 bases between. The CDR3 extends over 13 amino acids. CDR3 nucleotide sequence: TGTGCCAGCAGCCAAGATACCGGGGCGGTCCAGTATTTT. Encoded protein: CASSQDTGAVQYF. The full variable domain, with the rest looked up from reference TRBV14 and TRBJ2-3, is EAGVTQFPSHSVIEKGQTVTLRCDPISGHDNLYWYRRVMGKEIKFLLHFVKESKQDESGMPNNRFLAERTGGTYSTLKVQPAELEDSGVYFCASSQDTGAVQYFGPGTRLTVL.

The chain joins TRBV28 to TRBJ1-1; D remains unclear. CDR1 MDHEN and CDR2 SYDVKM come from the germline V gene. V lost 3 bases and J lost 12, with 14 bases in between. This CDR3 region has 12 residues. CDR3 sequence reads: CASSFLDRGTFF. The CDR3 DNA follows: TGTGCCAGCAGTTTCCTAGATCGGGGTACTTTCTTT.

The chain has TRBV28 and TRBJ1-1; a possible D gene is TRBD1 (5 bases). Trimming removed 11 bases from V and 2 bases from J, with 24 bases in between. This CDR3 contains 16 residues. Germline CDR1 MDHEN, CDR2 SYDVKM. DNA for the CDR3: TGTGCCTTACAGAGAAGCAGGGTCGGATTAAACACTGAAGCTTTCTTT. Translation: CALQRSRVGLNTEAFF.

This sequence joins TRBV7-9 and TRBJ2-7; possible D gene TRBD1, 6 bases. Trimming pared 5 bases from V and 7 bases from J, leaving 24 bases between. The germline V gene encodes CDR1 SEHNR and CDR2 FQNEAQ (reference sequence). The CDR3 loop spans 16 amino acids. This chain's CDR3 is CASSMILVQGSGEQYF. In nucleotides, the CDR3 is TGTGCCAGCAGCATGATCTTGGTACAGGGCTCGGGGGAGCAGTACTTC.

In DNA, the CDR3 is TGTGCCAGCAGCTCGACAGGGCCTGGAAACACCATATATTTT. Its protein product is CASSSTGPGNTIYF. The chain employs TRBV5-4 and TRBJ1-3, with 7 positions matching TRBD1. V gave up 3 bases and J gave up 2 bases; unmatched junction bases: 2. Germline CDR1 reads SGHNT; CDR2 reads YYREEE (reference sequence). The CDR3 totals 14 residues.

A few counts support this clone. The CDR3 region is CASSPRGTGITGELFF. The CDR3 DNA sequence: TGTGCCAGCTCACCACGCGGGACAGGGATCACCGGGGAGCTGTTTTTT. The rearrangement uses TRBV18 and TRBJ2-2; 9 nucleotides agree with TRBD1. CDR3 length: 16 amino acids. The ends lost 1 base at V and 4 bases at J; junction bases unmatched: 4. From germline, CDR1 is KGHSH and CDR2 LQKENI.

The chain links TRBV7-2 to TRBJ2-3; unclear D gene. Germline CDR1 reads SGHTA; CDR2 reads FQGNSA. The V gene lost 3 bases and the J gene lost 1 base, with 11 bases spanning the gap. The CDR3 contains 15 residues. Written as DNA, the CDR3 is TGTGCCAGCAGCTTGCAGACCCAACGCACAGATACGCAGTATTTT. Translated: CASSLQTQRTDTQYF.

The chain employs TRBV5-1 and TRBJ2-7; D is undetermined. Trimming cost V 5 bases and J 1 base, with 16 bases left between them. The CDR3 extends over 15 amino acids. CDR1 and CDR2 (germline): SGHRS, YFSETQ. CDR3 sequence reads: CASSYDNLRSYEQYF. Written as DNA, the CDR3 is TGCGCCAGCAGTTACGACAACCTGAGGTCCTACGAGCAGTACTTC.

The chain combines TRBV6-6 with TRBJ2-2, with 7 bases identical to TRBD1. Germline CDR1 reads MNHNY; CDR2 reads SVGAGI (reference sequence). The CDR3 covers 15 residues. V trimming: 5 bases; J trimming: 7 bases; junction bases outside the gene matches: 10. The CDR3 sequence: CASSRGRQGHGELFF. In nucleotides, the CDR3 is TGTGCCAGCAGTCGTGGCAGACAGGGACACGGGGAGCTGTTTTTT.

This rearrangement joins TRBV4-3 to TRBJ1-2; a possible D gene is TRBD1 (6 bases). The V and J ends lost 3 bases and 4 bases respectively, with 15 bases between them. This CDR3 has 15 residues. CDR1 LGHNA and CDR2 YSLEER come from the germline V gene. The CDR3 DNA is TGCGCCAGCAGCCAGGCATTACAGGGTTCCTATGGCTACACCTTC. Translation gives CASSQALQGSYGYTF.

V usage is TRBV19 and J usage is TRBJ2-3; 9 positions agree with TRBD2. Germline-derived CDR1 and CDR2 are LNHDA and SQIVND (reference sequence). With 1 base clipped from V and 1 base from J, the junction kept 6 bases outside the gene matches. The CDR3 loop spans 17 amino acids. This CDR3 is CASSIGAGGPRTDTQYF. The CDR3 DNA is TGTGCCAGTAGTATAGGTGCGGGAGGGCCGCGCACAGATACGCAGTATTTT.

Ten or more counts support this clone. This CDR3 is also generated by other DNA sequences in the sample. The V and J genes are TRBV6-1 and TRBJ2-2, with D possibly being TRBD2 (6 bases). V lost 6 bases, J lost 1 base, and 12 bases lay in between. The germline CDR1 and CDR2 sequences are MNHNS and SASEGT. The CDR3 totals 15 residues. In nucleotides, the CDR3 is TGTGCCAGCAGAAGGGACTTCCTGAACACCGGGGAGCTGTTTTTT. It codes for CASRRDFLNTGELFF.

The chain carries TRBV5-4 and TRBJ2-3; D is unresolved. CDR1 and CDR2 from the germline V gene are SGHNT and YYREEE (reference sequence). V lost 0 bases, J lost 0 bases, and 8 bases lay in between. The length of the CDR3 is 15 residues. In nucleotides, the CDR3 is TGTGCCAGCAGCTTGGTTTCCACGAGCACAGATACGCAGTATTTT. This encodes CASSLVSTSTDTQYF.

This clone was seen only a few times. The V call is TRBV11-2, the J call TRBJ2-1; 12 positions match TRBD2. CDR1 and CDR2 (germline): SGHAT, FQNNGV. CDR3 length: 16 residues. Unmatched junction bases numbered 8, after V lost 5 bases and J lost 6 bases. CDR3 DNA sequence: TGTGCCAGCAGCCTAAACCTAGCGGGAGGGTTCAATGAGCAGTTCTTC. It is translated as CASSLNLAGGFNEQFF.

V is TRBV5-1 and J is TRBJ2-2; weak D call: TRBD1 (5 bases). With 1 base removed from V and 9 bases from J, the gap between germline ends came to 10 bases. CDR3 length equals 13 residues. Germline V gives CDR1 SGHRS, CDR2 YFSETQ. The CDR3 nucleotides are TGCGCCAGCAGCTTGATGGGGCGGAGGGAGCTGTTTTTT. Its protein product is CASSLMGRRELFF.

The chain recombines TRBV7-9 with TRBJ1-3, with D maybe TRBD1 (6 bases). The V end lost 6 bases, the J end lost 0 bases, and 24 bases lay between the germline ends. CDR3 size: 19 residues. In germline, CDR1 is SEHNR, CDR2 FQNEAQ (reference sequence). CDR3 nucleotides: TGTGCCAGCAGACAGTGGGGCAGGGGACCTGACTTCTCTGGAAACACCATATATTTT. It encodes CASRQWGRGPDFSGNTIYF.

The genes are TRBV4-3 and TRBJ1-2; D perhaps matches TRBD1 (6 bases). Germline CDR1 and CDR2: LGHNA and YSLEER. The CDR3 runs to 13 residues. Trimming shortened V by 0 bases and J by 8 bases, and 10 bases separated the two germline ends. DNA for the CDR3: TGCGCCAGCAGCCAAGAGGCAGACAGGGGCTACACCTTC. It translates to CASSQEADRGYTF.